Sequencing of this T cell receptor (beta chain) was carried out in a study of blood T cell repertoires in COVID-19. In the study overall: From the United States, Italy and Spain came samples of acute and convalescent COVID-19. Sources were T cells, B-cell-depleted T cells, or PBMCs; the material itself was cDNA or gDNA.

Profiled with immunoSEQ multiplex PCR; TCRdb holds only in-frame clones, not every one. The table records a few hundred thousand clones, 75% to 90% of them present only once. V shed 3 bases and J shed 2 bases, with 4 bases lying between them. This CDR3 has 12 residues. The germline V gene encodes CDR1 KGHSH and CDR2 LQKENI. The study recruited people aged about 18 to 95 years across roughly 23 US areas. Recovered Cohort 3 donors showed two negative PCRs, clearance, or symptom resolution. The origin of this receptor is a man aged 25 to 45 who had recovered from COVID-19. The chain couples TRBV18 to TRBJ2-5; D unclear. Sequences were obtained from PBMCs or T cells enriched from blood (not recorded which). The CDR3 bases are TGTGCCAGCTCACCGGAGCAAGAGACCCAGTACTTC. Its translation: CASSPEQETQYF.